A selection of T cell receptor beta chains follows, all from one sample in a study of control samples from healthy donors and cancer patients. TCRdb keeps only in-frame clones here, not all; method: immunoSEQ multiplex PCR. In the table there are about 150,000 clones, roughly 92% of which are singletons. The sample was blood. The source is a woman between 18 and 29 years old in good health. The CDR3 runs from the conserved cysteine through the conserved F or W. The D gene is left open where the match is weak. Rows may omit the clone size; those that give it use once, few, many or a size class.

D	length	J	size	V	CDR3	DNA
.	12	TRBJ1-4	.	TRBV6-1	CASSELFEKLFF	TGTGCCAGCAGTGAATTGTTTGAAAAACTGTTTTTT
.	15	TRBJ2-2	once	TRBV11-3	CASSLTLDSAGELFF	TGTGCCAGCAGCTTGACCCTTGACAGCGCCGGGGAGCTGTTTTTT
.	15	TRBJ2-5	.	TRBV11-2	CASSLESEASETQYF	TGTGCCAGCAGCTTAGAATCTGAGGCGTCAGAGACCCAGTACTTC
.	11	TRBJ1-1	.	TRBV12-3/TRBV12-4	CASTPGTEAFF	TGTGCCAGCACCCCAGGGACTGAAGCTTTCTTT
.	17	TRBJ1-1	.	TRBV7-9	CASSLRVYEGGETEAFF	TGTGCCAGCAGCCTCCGGGTCTACGAGGGCGGAGAGACTGAAGCTTTCTTT
TRBD2	18	TRBJ2-7	.	TRBV28	CASSFRPLLAEFPYEQYF	TGTGCCAGCAGTTTCCGGCCTCTTCTAGCGGAATTCCCCTACGAGCAGTACTTC
TRBD1	13	TRBJ1-2	.	TRBV12-3/TRBV12-4	CASSPDRGGGYTF	TGTGCCAGCAGTCCCGACAGGGGGGGAGGCTACACCTTC
.	15	TRBJ2-3	.	TRBV7-2	CASSSYTVGTDTQYF	TGTGCCAGCAGCTCCTACACGGTCGGCACAGATACGCAGTATTTT
.	15	TRBJ1-5	.	TRBV19	CASIVKPYSNQPQHF	TGTGCCAGTATAGTGAAGCCGTATAGCAATCAGCCCCAGCATTTT
.	18	TRBJ1-4	few	TRBV5-1	CASSLWSRLTGTNEKLFF	TGCGCCAGCAGCTTGTGGAGCAGACTCACCGGGACTAATGAAAAACTGTTTTTT
.	13	TRBJ2-1	.	TRBV5-1	CASSLENSPQQFF	TGCGCCAGCAGCTTGGAGAACTCCCCCCAGCAGTTCTTC
TRBD1	13	TRBJ2-7	.	TRBV7-2	CASSSRTGEKQYF	TGTGCCAGCAGCTCTCGGACAGGGGAAAAGCAGTACTTC
TRBD2	17	TRBJ2-7	.	TRBV11-2	CASSSQLGTSGAYEQYF	TGTGCCAGCAGCTCCCAACTCGGGACTAGCGGGGCCTACGAGCAGTACTTC
.	14	TRBJ2-7	.	TRBV7-2	CASSLYLGTYEQYF	TGTGCCAGCAGCTTATATCTCGGAACCTACGAGCAGTACTTC
.	15	TRBJ2-2	.	TRBV6-5	CASSSHLQGAGELFF	TGTGCCAGCAGTTCTCACCTACAGGGTGCCGGGGAGCTGTTTTTT
.	14	TRBJ1-6	once	TRBV3-1/TRBV3-2	CASSPRGPNSPLHF	TGTGCCAGCAGTCCCCGGGGTCCCAATTCACCCCTCCACTTT
TRBD2	15	TRBJ2-3	.	TRBV27	CASSAWEGLADTQYF	TGTGCCAGCAGTGCCTGGGAGGGGTTGGCAGATACGCAGTATTTT
TRBD1	15	TRBJ2-1	.	TRBV11-2	CASSPGTAAFWEQFF	TGTGCCAGCAGCCCGGGGACAGCAGCGTTTTGGGAGCAGTTCTTC
.	15	TRBJ1-3	.	TRBV6-5	CASSPRPSSGNTIYF	TGTGCCAGCAGTCCTCGGCCGAGCTCTGGAAACACCATATATTTT
.	13	TRBJ2-1	.	TRBV6-4	CASSEEADNEQFF	TGTGCCAGCAGTGAAGAGGCGGACAATGAGCAGTTCTTC
.	15	TRBJ1-1	.	TRBV5-6	CASSPWARGYTEAFF	TGTGCCAGCAGCCCCTGGGCGAGGGGATACACTGAAGCTTTCTTT
.	15	TRBJ1-1	.	TRBV18	CASSPSVRMGTEAFF	TGTGCCAGCTCACCATCGGTAAGAATGGGCACTGAAGCTTTCTTT
.	13	TRBJ2-7	.	TRBV11-3	CASSPGREFEQYF	TGTGCCAGCAGCCCCGGTAGGGAATTCGAGCAGTACTTC
.	15	TRBJ2-2	.	TRBV11-3	CASSLVSGSPGELFF	TGTGCCAGCAGCTTAGTCTCAGGGAGCCCCGGGGAGCTGTTTTTT
.	15	TRBJ1-1	.	TRBV7-8	CASFPYRPHDGEAFF	TGTGCCAGCTTCCCCTACAGGCCGCACGACGGTGAAGCTTTCTTT
.	13	TRBJ2-5	.	TRBV2	CASRQGTGETQYF	TGTGCCAGCAGACAGGGTACTGGGGAGACCCAGTACTTC
TRBD1	16	TRBJ2-2	.	TRBV28	CASSSGTDFNTGELFF	TGTGCCAGCAGTTCCGGGACAGACTTCAACACCGGGGAGCTGTTTTTT
.	13	TRBJ1-2	.	TRBV12-3/TRBV12-4	CASGPAAGRGYTF	TGTGCCAGTGGCCCCGCAGCGGGTCGTGGCTACACCTTC
.	14	TRBJ1-2	.	TRBV3-1/TRBV3-2	CASSQFALNYGYTF	TGTGCCAGCAGCCAATTCGCTCTTAACTATGGCTACACCTTC
TRBD2	16	TRBJ2-5	once	TRBV11-2	CASSLNEREAQETQYF	TGTGCCAGCAGCTTAAATGAGCGGGAGGCCCAAGAGACCCAGTACTTC
TRBD2	16	TRBJ2-7	.	TRBV10-2	CASSDPTGGGTYEQYF	TGCGCCAGCAGTGATCCAACCGGCGGGGGAACCTACGAGCAGTACTTC
.	14	TRBJ2-7	.	TRBV6-5	CASSPTRDTYEQYF	TGTGCCAGCAGTCCGACCCGGGACACCTACGAGCAGTACTTC
.	16	TRBJ1-2	.	TRBV3-1/TRBV3-2	CASSRHLDGDNYGYTF	TGTGCCAGCAGCCGACACCTGGACGGTGATAACTATGGCTACACCTTC
.	13	TRBJ1-1	.	TRBV4-1	CASSERTDTEAFF	TGCGCCAGCAGCGAGAGGACGGACACTGAAGCTTTCTTT
.	14	TRBJ1-1	.	TRBV18	CASSPRPSGTEAFF	TGTGCCAGCTCACCCCGGCCCTCCGGCACTGAAGCTTTCTTT
TRBD2	14	TRBJ2-5	.	TRBV7-9	CASSFAGGQETQYF	TGTGCCAGCAGCTTTGCGGGAGGGCAAGAGACCCAGTACTTC
.	13	TRBJ2-7	.	TRBV11-3	CASSLVGSYEQYF	TGTGCCAGCAGCTTAGTGGGCAGTTACGAGCAGTACTTC
.	15	TRBJ2-1	.	TRBV7-2	CASSPRGLSYNEQFF	TGTGCCAGCAGCCCCAGGGGCCTATCCTACAATGAGCAGTTCTTC
.	13	TRBJ1-3	.	TRBV2	CASSEGERNTIYF	TGTGCCAGCAGTGAGGGCGAGCGGAACACCATATATTTT
.	13	TRBJ1-1	.	TRBV2	CASSERGNTEAFF	TGTGCCAGCAGTGAAAGGGGCAACACTGAAGCTTTCTTT
.	15	TRBJ1-2	.	TRBV7-9	CASSLASEVEYGYTF	TGTGCCAGCAGCTTAGCGAGTGAGGTGGAGTATGGCTACACCTTC
.	16	TRBJ1-6	.	TRBV5-3	CARSCPRTRLNSPLHF	TGTGCCAGAAGCTGCCCCAGGACAAGACTTAATTCACCCCTCCACTTT
.	12	TRBJ2-1	once	TRBV24-1	CATSDGLGEQFF	TGTGCCACCAGTGACGGACTGGGTGAGCAGTTCTTC
.	14	TRBJ1-3	.	TRBV7-2	CASSGQGIGNTIYF	TGTGCCAGCAGCGGCCAGGGGATTGGAAACACCATATATTTT
.	15	TRBJ1-6	.	TRBV27	CASSLTMDHRSPLHF	TGTGCCAGCAGTTTAACGATGGATCATCGGTCACCCCTCCACTTT
TRBD1	14	TRBJ1-2	.	TRBV28	CASSLENRGHGYTF	TGTGCCAGCAGTTTAGAGAACAGGGGGCATGGCTACACCTTC
.	15	TRBJ1-4	.	TRBV5-1	CASSLVLGGSEKLFF	TGCGCCAGCAGCTTGGTACTAGGGGGAAGTGAAAAACTGTTTTTT
TRBD1	15	TRBJ1-2	.	TRBV18	CASSSTGQGADGYTF	TGTGCCAGCTCTTCCACCGGTCAGGGGGCCGATGGCTACACCTTC
.	12	TRBJ1-6	once	TRBV7-9	CASSLERSPLHF	TGTGCCAGCAGCCTCGAGCGTTCACCCCTCCACTTT
.	12	TRBJ2-1	once	TRBV18	CASSPNYNEQFF	TGTGCCAGCTCCCCAAACTACAATGAGCAGTTCTTC
TRBD1	15	TRBJ2-2	.	TRBV19	CASEPGQLNTGELFF	TGTGCCAGCGAGCCGGGACAGCTGAACACCGGGGAGCTGTTTTTT
.	15	TRBJ1-6	.	TRBV7-3	CASSLTGQTDSPLHF	TGTGCCAGCAGCTTAACTGGACAGACGGATTCACCCCTCCACTTT
TRBD1	15	TRBJ2-1	once	TRBV5-4	CASSLPRQGVYEQFF	TGTGCCAGCAGCTTGCCCAGACAGGGTGTCTATGAGCAGTTCTTC